This TCR beta chain was profiled in a study of cytomegalovirus exposure and HLA in healthy donors. To note about this clone: Antigen specificity is unknown.

Vbeta (60) and Jbeta (13) primers were used in the PCR. The method was immunoSEQ multiplex PCR; TCRdb's version includes in-frame clones alone and lacks a portion of them. The repertoire holds approximately 240,000 clones, with around nine tenths as singletons. Study-wide results and limits: In a later analysis, at a false discovery rate of 0.05, over 15,000 TCR beta sequences matched HLA alleles. A reported reduction in N-insertions relative to the 666-donor mean was seen in an Asian-associated ancestry cluster in a later analysis. Within an earlier analysis, most TCR beta V segments proved productive either about 87% or about 30% of the time. Rarity marked most TCR sequences, yet some public TCRs occurred in many donors.

The CDR3 is 15 amino acids. The germline CDR1 and CDR2 sequences are SQVTM and ANQGSEA. The V gene end was trimmed by 5 bases and the J gene end by 6 bases; junction bases not matched to a gene: 7. The V and J genes are TRBV29-1 and TRBJ2-2; 12 bases agree with TRBD2. The sequence derives from a woman between 18 and 29 years old in good health and CMV-seronegative. The sequencing sample was made of PBMCs. CDR3 DNA sequence: TGCAGCGTTCGAAGGCTAGCGGGGGGGGCCGGGGAGCTGTTTTTT. It encodes CSVRRLAGGAGELFF.